This record looks at one T cell receptor beta chain sequence and its context. This sample stems from a study of blood T cell repertoires in COVID-19. Study background: The origin of the acute and convalescent COVID-19 samples was the United States, Italy and Spain.

Looked up from germline, CDR1 is MNHEY and CDR2 is SVGAGI. This CDR3 is built from 15 residues. After removal of 7 bases from V and 2 bases from J, the junction contained 9 bases not matched to a gene. The data were produced by immunoSEQ multiplex PCR, yet TCRdb's version contains in-frame clones alone and is incomplete. The sample records fewer than 700,000 clones, around 90% being singletons. The TCR was taken from a woman aged 50 to 60 with COVID-19, enrolled during active disease. Sample: peripheral blood. V and J are TRBV6-5 and TRBJ1-2, with TRBD1 identical over 8 bases. The CDR3 nucleotides are TGTGCCAGCACCCTTAGGGACAGGTCCAACTATGGCTACACCTTC. Translating gives CASTLRDRSNYGYTF.